This TCR beta chain was identified in a study of radiotherapy plus CTLA-4 blockade in lung cancer. Study at large: Disease control was present in around a third of patients, and objective responses in about 19%.

The repertoire was sequenced with immunoSEQ multiplex PCR; TCRdb's copy has only in-frame clones and lacks some. The sample has 95,000 to 150,000 clones, 85% to 90% seen once. Comment on this clone: The antigen is not known.

Broader study findings: Per reports, early blood T cell clone dynamics, plus interferon-beta, forecast response most strongly. Once radiotherapy plus ipilimumab had been given, TCR clones derived from tumor expanded in blood.

Germline V gene lookup returns CDR1 MNHNS and CDR2 SASEGT. The CDR3 has 14 amino acids. The V gene lost 4 bases and the J gene lost 1 base, with 10 bases spanning the gap. The sequence was obtained from a human donor with non-small cell lung cancer that progressed on radiotherapy plus ipilimumab. The chain combines TRBV6-1 with TRBJ2-5, with D possibly TRBD2 on 5 matching bases. Sequencing used peripheral blood, obtained from a patient treated with radiotherapy plus ipilimumab. CDR3 DNA: TGTGCCAGCAGTGTAAAGACTACCCAAGAGACCCAGTACTTC. Translation: CASSVKTTQETQYF.